This T cell receptor (beta chain) comes out of a study of blood T cell repertoires in COVID-19. Study in general: Material from acute and convalescent COVID-19 was sourced from the United States, Italy and Spain.

CDR1 and CDR2 (germline): MGHRA, YSYEKL. The CDR3 consists of 19 residues. V shed 8 bases and J 2 bases; nucleotides not matched to a gene: 15. Sequenced by immunoSEQ multiplex PCR; TCRdb stores in-frame clones only, minus some. The sample contains more than 200,000 clones, over 70% of which appear only once. The chain uses TRBV4-1 and TRBJ2-3; 14 bases line up with TRBD2. This clonotype was sampled from a woman older than 75 with acute or convalescent COVID-19. Material: peripheral blood. The CDR3 is CASASPGLAGVTPTDTQYF. DNA of the CDR3: TGCGCCAGCGCCTCCCCGGGACTAGCGGGGGTGACCCCCACAGATACGCAGTATTTT.